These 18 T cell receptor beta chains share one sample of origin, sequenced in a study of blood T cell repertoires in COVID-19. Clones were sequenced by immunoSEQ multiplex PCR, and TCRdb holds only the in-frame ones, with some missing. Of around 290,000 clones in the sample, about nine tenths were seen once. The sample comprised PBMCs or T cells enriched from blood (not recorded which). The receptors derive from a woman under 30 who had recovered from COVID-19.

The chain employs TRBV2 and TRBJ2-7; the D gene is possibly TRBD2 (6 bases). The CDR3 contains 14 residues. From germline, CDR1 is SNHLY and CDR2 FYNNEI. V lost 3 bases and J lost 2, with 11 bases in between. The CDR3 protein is CASSDTSYPYEQYF. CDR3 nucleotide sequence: TGTGCCAGCAGTGACACTAGCTACCCCTACGAGCAGTACTTC.

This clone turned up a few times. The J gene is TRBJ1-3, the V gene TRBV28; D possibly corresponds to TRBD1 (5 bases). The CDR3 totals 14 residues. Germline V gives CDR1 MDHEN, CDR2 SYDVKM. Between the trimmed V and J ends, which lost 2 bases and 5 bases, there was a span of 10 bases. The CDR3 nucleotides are TGTGCCAGCAGTTTAGCGGGGGATAGAAACACCATATATTTT. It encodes CASSLAGDRNTIYF.

In nucleotides, the CDR3 is TGTGCTAGTGGTTTGGGGACAGGGACTCTCACTATTCAAGAGACCCAGTACTTC. It codes for CASGLGTGTLTIQETQYF. V gene TRBV12-5 combines with J gene TRBJ2-5; the match to TRBD1 covers 8 bases. With 1 base clipped from V and 2 bases from J, the junction kept 12 bases outside the gene matches. This CDR3 region has 18 residues. Looked up from germline, CDR1 is LGHNT and CDR2 is FRNRAP.

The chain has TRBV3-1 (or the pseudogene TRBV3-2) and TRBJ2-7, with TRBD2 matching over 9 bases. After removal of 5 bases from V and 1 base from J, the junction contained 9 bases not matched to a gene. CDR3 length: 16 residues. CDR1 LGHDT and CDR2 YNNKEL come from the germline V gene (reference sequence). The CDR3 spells CASSAEHSGSSYEQYF. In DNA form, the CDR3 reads TGTGCCAGCAGCGCCGAGCATAGCGGGAGTTCCTACGAGCAGTACTTC.

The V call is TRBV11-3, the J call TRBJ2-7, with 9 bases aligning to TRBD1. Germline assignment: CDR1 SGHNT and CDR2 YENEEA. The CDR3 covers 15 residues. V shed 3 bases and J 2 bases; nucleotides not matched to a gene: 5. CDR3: CASSFMTGGTYEQYF. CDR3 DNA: TGTGCCAGCAGCTTCATGACAGGGGGAACCTACGAGCAGTACTTC.

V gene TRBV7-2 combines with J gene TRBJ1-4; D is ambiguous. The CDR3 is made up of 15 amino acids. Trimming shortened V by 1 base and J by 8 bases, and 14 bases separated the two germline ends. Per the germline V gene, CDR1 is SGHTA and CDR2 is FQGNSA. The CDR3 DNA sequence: TGTGCCAGCAGCTTAGTTGGAGGGATCGGAGAAAAACTGTTTTTT. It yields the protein CASSLVGGIGEKLFF.

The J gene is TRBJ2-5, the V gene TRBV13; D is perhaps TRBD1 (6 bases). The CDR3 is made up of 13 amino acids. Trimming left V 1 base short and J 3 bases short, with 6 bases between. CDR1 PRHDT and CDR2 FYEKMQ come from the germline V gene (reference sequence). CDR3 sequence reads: CASSLEGEETQYF. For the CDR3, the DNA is TGTGCCAGCAGCTTAGAGGGGGAAGAGACCCAGTACTTC.

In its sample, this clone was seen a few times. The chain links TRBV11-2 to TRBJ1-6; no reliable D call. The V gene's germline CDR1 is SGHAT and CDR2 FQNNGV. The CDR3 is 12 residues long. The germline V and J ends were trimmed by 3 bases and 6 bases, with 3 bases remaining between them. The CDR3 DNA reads TGTGCCAGCAGCTTCGTTAATTCACCCCTCCACTTT. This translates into CASSFVNSPLHF.

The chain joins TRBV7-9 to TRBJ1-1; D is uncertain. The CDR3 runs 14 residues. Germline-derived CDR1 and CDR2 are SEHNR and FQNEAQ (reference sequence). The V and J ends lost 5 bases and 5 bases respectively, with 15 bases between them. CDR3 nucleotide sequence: TGTGCCAGCAGCCCCAGTCGGAGAGATACTGAAGCTTTCTTT. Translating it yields CASSPSRRDTEAFF.

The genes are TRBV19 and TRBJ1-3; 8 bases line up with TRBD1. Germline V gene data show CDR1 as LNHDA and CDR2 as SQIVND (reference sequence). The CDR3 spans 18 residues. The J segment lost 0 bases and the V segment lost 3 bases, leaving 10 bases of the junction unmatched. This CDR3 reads CASSIFRDRPISGNTIYF. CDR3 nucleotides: TGTGCCAGTAGTATTTTCCGGGACAGGCCTATCTCTGGAAACACCATATATTTT.

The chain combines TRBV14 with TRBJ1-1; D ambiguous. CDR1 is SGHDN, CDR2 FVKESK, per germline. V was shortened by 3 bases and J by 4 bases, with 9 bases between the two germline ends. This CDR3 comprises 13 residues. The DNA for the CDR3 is TGTGCCAGCAGCCAGGGGAGGGTCACTGAAGCTTTCTTT. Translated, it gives CASSQGRVTEAFF. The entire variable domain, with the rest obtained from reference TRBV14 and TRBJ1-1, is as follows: EAGVTQFPSHSVIEKGQTVTLRCDPISGHDNLYWYRRVMGKEIKFLLHFVKESKQDESGMPNNRFLAERTGGTYSTLKVQPAELEDSGVYFCASSQGRVTEAFFGQGTRLTVV.

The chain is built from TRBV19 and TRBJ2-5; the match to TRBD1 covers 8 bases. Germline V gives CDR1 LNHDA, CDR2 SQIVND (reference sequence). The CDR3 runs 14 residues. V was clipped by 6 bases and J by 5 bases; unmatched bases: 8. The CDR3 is CASSYGQGPETQYF. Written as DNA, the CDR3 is TGTGCCAGTAGCTACGGACAGGGTCCGGAGACCCAGTACTTC. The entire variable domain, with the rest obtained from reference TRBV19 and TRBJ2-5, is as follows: DGGITQSPKYLFRKEGQNVTLSCEQNLNHDAMYWYRQDPGQGLRLIYYSQIVNDFQKGDIAEGYSVSREKKESFPLTVTSAQKNPTAFYLCASSYGQGPETQYFGPGTRLLVL.

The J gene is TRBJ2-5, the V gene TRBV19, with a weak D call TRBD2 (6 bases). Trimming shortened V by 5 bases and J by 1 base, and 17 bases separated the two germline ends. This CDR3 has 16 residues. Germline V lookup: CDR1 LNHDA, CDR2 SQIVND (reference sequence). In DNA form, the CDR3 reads TGTGCCAGTAGTCTAATAGCGGCGGGTCCCCAAGAGACCCAGTACTTC. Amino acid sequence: CASSLIAAGPQETQYF. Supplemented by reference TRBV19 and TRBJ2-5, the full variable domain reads DGGITQSPKYLFRKEGQNVTLSCEQNLNHDAMYWYRQDPGQGLRLIYYSQIVNDFQKGDIAEGYSVSREKKESFPLTVTSAQKNPTAFYLCASSLIAAGPQETQYFGPGTRLLVL.

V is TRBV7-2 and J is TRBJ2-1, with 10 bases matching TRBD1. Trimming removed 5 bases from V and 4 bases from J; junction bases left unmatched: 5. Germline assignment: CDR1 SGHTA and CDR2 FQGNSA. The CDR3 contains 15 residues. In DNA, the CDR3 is TGTGCCAGCAGCGCATGGACAGGGGGGTACAATGAGCAGTTCTTC. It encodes CASSAWTGGYNEQFF.

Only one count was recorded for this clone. CDR3 coding DNA: TGTGCCAGTAGTATCGCGCCCGAGCGGGATCAGCCCCAGCATTTT. It translates to CASSIAPERDQPQHF. The chain combines TRBV19 with TRBJ1-5; D is undetermined. CDR1 is LNHDA and CDR2 is SQIVND in the germline V gene (reference sequence). V dropped 3 bases and J dropped 5 bases, with 14 bases sitting between them. This CDR3 spans 15 amino acids. The entire variable domain, with the rest obtained from reference TRBV19 and TRBJ1-5, is as follows: DGGITQSPKYLFRKEGQNVTLSCEQNLNHDAMYWYRQDPGQGLRLIYYSQIVNDFQKGDIAEGYSVSREKKESFPLTVTSAQKNPTAFYLCASSIAPERDQPQHFGDGTRLSIL.

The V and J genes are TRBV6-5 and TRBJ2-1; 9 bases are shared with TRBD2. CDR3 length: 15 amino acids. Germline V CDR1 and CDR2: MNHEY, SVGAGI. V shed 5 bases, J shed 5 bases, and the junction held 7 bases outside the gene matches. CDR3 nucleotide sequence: TGTGCCAGCAGTACTCGGACTAGCGACAACAATGAGCAGTTCTTC. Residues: CASSTRTSDNNEQFF.

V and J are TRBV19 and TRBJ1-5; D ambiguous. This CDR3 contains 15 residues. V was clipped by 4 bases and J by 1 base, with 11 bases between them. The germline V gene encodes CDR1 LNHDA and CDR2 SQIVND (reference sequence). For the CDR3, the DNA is TGTGCCAGTAGTACTCGGGTCAAAAGCAATCAGCCCCAGCATTTT. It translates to CASSTRVKSNQPQHF.

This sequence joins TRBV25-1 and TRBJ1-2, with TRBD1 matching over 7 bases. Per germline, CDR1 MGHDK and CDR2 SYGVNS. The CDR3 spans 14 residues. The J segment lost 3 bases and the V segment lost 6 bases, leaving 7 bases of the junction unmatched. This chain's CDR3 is CASSRQGKDYGYTF. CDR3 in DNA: TGTGCCAGCAGCCGACAGGGTAAGGACTATGGCTACACCTTC.